The next 18 T cell receptor beta chains were all read from a single sample in a study of blood T cell repertoires in COVID-19. Generated by immunoSEQ multiplex PCR, the TCRdb table keeps only in-frame clones and is missing some. The sample consists of about 41,000 clones, approximately 80% of them appearing once. Source material: peripheral blood. These receptors were taken from a woman aged 80 or older with acute or convalescent COVID-19.

The CDR3 loop is CASSLVEASNNEQFF. The CDR3 DNA sequence: TGTGCCAGCAGCTTAGTGGAGGCTAGTAACAATGAGCAGTTCTTC. This rearrangement joins TRBV7-9 to TRBJ2-1, with a possible D match to TRBD2 (5 bases). The germline CDR1 and CDR2 sequences are SEHNR and FQNEAQ (reference sequence). The V end lost 1 base, the J end lost 5 bases, and 12 bases lay between the germline ends. The CDR3 spans 15 residues.

The V and J genes are TRBV12-3 or TRBV12-4 and TRBJ2-7, with TRBD2 matching 7 bases. CDR3 length: 13 residues. Trimming at V came to 4 bases and at J to 4 bases, leaving 4 bases not matched to a gene. CDR3 DNA: TGTGCCAGCAGTTCCCAGGGAGGGTACGAGCAGTACTTC. Its translation: CASSSQGGYEQYF.

The rearrangement joins TRBV7-9 to TRBJ2-7; 9 bases align to TRBD1. The CDR3 totals 15 residues. The V segment lost 6 bases and the J segment 2 bases; nucleotides outside the gene matches: 8. Germline CDR1 and CDR2: SEHNR and FQNEAQ (reference sequence). CDR3 nucleotides: TGTGCCAGCAGGCCATGGACAGGGGAGACCTACGAGCAGTACTTC. Translated, it gives CASRPWTGETYEQYF.

Here the CDR3 reads CASSQDRTGAQKLFF. In nucleotides, the CDR3 is TGTGCCAGCAGCCAAGATCGAACAGGGGCCCAAAAACTGTTTTTT. This rearrangement joins TRBV3-1 (or the pseudogene TRBV3-2) to TRBJ1-4; 7 nucleotides agree with TRBD1. Germline trimming cut 0 bases from V and 9 bases from J; bases unmatched to any gene: 7. Per germline, CDR1 LGHDT and CDR2 YNNKEL (reference sequence). This CDR3 has 15 residues.

The V call is TRBV6-6, the J call TRBJ2-7; maybe TRBD2 (6 bases). Looked up from germline, CDR1 is MNHNY and CDR2 is SVGAGI (reference sequence). Trimming pared 2 bases from V and 3 bases from J, leaving 17 bases between. The CDR3 contains 16 residues. Written as DNA, the CDR3 is TGTGCCAGCAGTTACACCGGCGGGGTCAACGACTACGAGCAGTACTTC. Amino acid sequence: CASSYTGGVNDYEQYF.

This chain links TRBV6-5 with TRBJ2-5, with 7 bases matching TRBD1. V lost 6 bases to trimming and J lost 3 bases; unmatched junction nucleotides: 4. The CDR3 covers 13 residues. The germline V gene has CDR1 MNHEY and CDR2 SVGAGI. The CDR3 reads CASRGTAEETQYF. In nucleotides, the CDR3 is TGTGCCAGCAGGGGGACAGCGGAAGAGACCCAGTACTTC.

The rearrangement joins TRBV9 to TRBJ2-6; the D is unclear. The germline V gene has CDR1 SGDLS and CDR2 YYNGEE. The CDR3 extends over 14 amino acids. Trimming removed 4 bases from V and 4 bases from J, with 9 bases in between. In DNA form, the CDR3 reads TGTGCCAGCAGCTTCGCGTCAGGGGCCAACGTCCTGACTTTC. This codes for CASSFASGANVLTF.

The V gene is TRBV3-1 (or the pseudogene TRBV3-2), the J gene TRBJ2-5; 7 nucleotides agree with TRBD2. Germline V gene data show CDR1 as LGHDT and CDR2 as YNNKEL (reference sequence). This CDR3 is 16 amino acids long. The J segment lost 3 bases and the V segment lost 4 bases, leaving 11 bases of the junction unmatched. CDR3 nucleotides: TGTGCCAGCAGCCGCCGCCTAACGCGGGGGAAAGAGACCCAGTACTTC. This encodes CASSRRLTRGKETQYF.

This clone was picked up a small number of times. The V gene is TRBV5-1, the J gene TRBJ2-7, with a possible D match to TRBD2 (6 bases). The CDR3 totals 14 residues. Germline CDR1 is SGHRS and CDR2 is YFSETQ. The ends were cut back, 4 bases at V and 1 base at J, with 12 bases in the middle. The CDR3 spells CASSPRDLSYEQYF. The CDR3 DNA reads TGCGCCAGCAGCCCGAGGGACTTATCCTACGAGCAGTACTTC.

The chain employs TRBV12-3 or TRBV12-4 and TRBJ1-2, with 8 bases fitting TRBD1. The CDR3 covers 13 residues. J was trimmed by 4 bases and V by 7 bases; bases with no gene match: 5. The CDR3: CASNGQGGYGYTF. CDR3 nucleotides: TGTGCCAGCAACGGACAGGGCGGCTATGGCTACACCTTC.

V usage is TRBV11-2 and J usage is TRBJ2-7; D perhaps matches TRBD1 (5 bases). With 5 bases removed from V and 2 bases from J, the gap between germline ends came to 16 bases. The germline V gene encodes CDR1 SGHAT and CDR2 FQNNGV. This CDR3 region has 15 residues. The CDR3 sequence is CASSPLRDSTYEQYF. Here the CDR3 DNA reads TGTGCCAGCAGCCCCCTCAGAGACAGTACCTACGAGCAGTACTTC.

The chain has TRBV5-1 and TRBJ1-2; the match to TRBD1 covers 9 bases. V shed 4 bases and J 4 bases; nucleotides not matched to a gene: 8. The CDR3 spans 15 residues. Germline V lookup: CDR1 SGHRS, CDR2 YFSETQ. CDR3 in amino acids: CASSVQPGQGYGYTF. CDR3 DNA sequence: TGCGCCAGCAGCGTCCAACCGGGACAGGGCTATGGCTACACCTTC.

This clone was detected only once. The gene calls are TRBV6-5 and TRBJ2-5; perhaps TRBD1 as D (6 bases). V was cut by 2 bases and J by 4 bases, with 11 bases left in between. The CDR3 covers 14 residues. Germline V CDR1 and CDR2: MNHEY, SVGAGI. The CDR3 DNA follows: TGTGCCAGCAGTTACATATGGGGGCGAGAGACCCAGTACTTC. This translates into CASSYIWGRETQYF.

This clone was counted a few times. V is TRBV7-8 and J is TRBJ2-3; D is undetermined. The CDR3 has 16 amino acids. V was trimmed by 1 base and J by 0 bases, leaving 11 bases between them. Germline loops: CDR1 SGHVS, CDR2 FQNEAQ. The DNA for the CDR3 is TGTGCCAGCAGCTTAGTTGGTAGTGCTAGCACAGATACGCAGTATTTT. Encoded protein: CASSLVGSASTDTQYF.

The V and J genes are TRBV7-2 and TRBJ2-1, with 8 bases fitting TRBD2. The CDR3 extends over 16 amino acids. Germline-derived CDR1 and CDR2 are SGHTA and FQGNSA. V was clipped by 2 bases and J by 3 bases; unmatched bases: 6. This CDR3 reads CASSLTPSGGYNEQFF. CDR3 bases: TGTGCCAGCAGCTTAACCCCCAGCGGGGGCTACAATGAGCAGTTCTTC.

The chain combines TRBV6-1 with TRBJ1-2; maybe TRBD1 (6 bases). The germline gives CDR1 MNHNS, CDR2 SASEGT. Trimming cost V 0 bases and J 5 bases, with 13 bases left between them. The CDR3 runs 15 residues. For the CDR3, the DNA is TGTGCCAGCAGTGAAGCGCTTACAGGGATATATGGCTACACCTTC. Amino acid sequence: CASSEALTGIYGYTF.

The chain carries TRBV30 and TRBJ1-2, with 8 positions matching TRBD1. The V gene end was trimmed by 0 bases and the J gene end by 7 bases; junction bases not matched to a gene: 4. This CDR3 region has 13 residues. CDR1 and CDR2 (germline): GTSNPN, SVGIG (reference sequence). The CDR3 loop reads CAWSVGQGLGYTF. CDR3 sequence (DNA): TGTGCCTGGAGTGTAGGACAGGGCCTTGGCTACACCTTC.

The gene calls are TRBV4-1 and TRBJ1-4, with D maybe TRBD1 (5 bases). The V gene lost 0 bases and the J gene lost 2 bases, with 10 bases spanning the gap. The germline V gene encodes CDR1 MGHRA and CDR2 YSYEKL. The CDR3 runs 16 residues. The CDR3 DNA follows: TGCGCCAGCAGCCAAGATTGGGAGGGGACTAATGAAAAACTGTTTTTT. This translates into CASSQDWEGTNEKLFF.